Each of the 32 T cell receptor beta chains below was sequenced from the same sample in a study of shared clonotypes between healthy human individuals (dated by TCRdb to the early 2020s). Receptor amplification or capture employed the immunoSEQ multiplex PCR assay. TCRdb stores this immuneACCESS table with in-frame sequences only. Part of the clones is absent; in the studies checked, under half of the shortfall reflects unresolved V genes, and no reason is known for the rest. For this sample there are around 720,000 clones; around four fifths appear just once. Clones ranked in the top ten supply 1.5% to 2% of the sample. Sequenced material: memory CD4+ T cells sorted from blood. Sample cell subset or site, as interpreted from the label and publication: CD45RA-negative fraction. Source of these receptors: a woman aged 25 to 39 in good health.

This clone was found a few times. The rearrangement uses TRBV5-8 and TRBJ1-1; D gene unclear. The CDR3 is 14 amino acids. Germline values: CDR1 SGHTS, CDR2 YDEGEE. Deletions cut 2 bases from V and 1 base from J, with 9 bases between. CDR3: CASSFGHPNTEAFF. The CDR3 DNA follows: TGTGCCAGCAGCTTCGGGCACCCGAACACTGAAGCTTTCTTT.

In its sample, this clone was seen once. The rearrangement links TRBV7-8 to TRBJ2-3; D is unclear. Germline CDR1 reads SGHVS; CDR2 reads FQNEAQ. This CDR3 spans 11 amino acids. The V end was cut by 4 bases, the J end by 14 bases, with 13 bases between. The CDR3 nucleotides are TGTGCCAGCAGCTCGAGAGGTAGTCCGTATTTT. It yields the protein CASSSRGSPYF.

CDR3 nucleotides: TGTGCCACCAGCAGAGATCGTCAAACGAAAGGGACTGAAGCTTTCTTT. Its translation is CATSRDRQTKGTEAFF. The rearrangement joins TRBV15 to TRBJ1-1, with no clear D. V dropped 0 bases and J dropped 5 bases, with 16 bases sitting between them. The CDR3 has 16 amino acids. Germline values: CDR1 LNHNV, CDR2 YYDKDF (reference sequence).

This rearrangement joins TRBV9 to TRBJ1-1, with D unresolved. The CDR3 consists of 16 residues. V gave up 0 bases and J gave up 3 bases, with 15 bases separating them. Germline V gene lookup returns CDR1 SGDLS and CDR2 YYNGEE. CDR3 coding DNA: TGTGCCAGCAGCGTAGCTTCAGAGGGTCGGGACACTGAAGCTTTCTTT. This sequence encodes CASSVASEGRDTEAFF.

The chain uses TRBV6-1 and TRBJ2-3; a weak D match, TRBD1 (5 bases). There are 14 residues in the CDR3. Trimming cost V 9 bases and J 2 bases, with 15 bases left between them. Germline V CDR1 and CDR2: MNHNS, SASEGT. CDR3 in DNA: TGTGCCAGTACGAAGGGGTCTACCACAGATACGCAGTATTTT. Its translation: CASTKGSTTDTQYF.

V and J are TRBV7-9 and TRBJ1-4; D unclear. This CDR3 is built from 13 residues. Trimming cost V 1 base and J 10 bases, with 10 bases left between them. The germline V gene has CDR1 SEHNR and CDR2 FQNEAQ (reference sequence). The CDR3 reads CASSLDRATKLFF. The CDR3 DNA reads TGTGCCAGCAGCTTAGATAGGGCTACAAAACTGTTTTTT.

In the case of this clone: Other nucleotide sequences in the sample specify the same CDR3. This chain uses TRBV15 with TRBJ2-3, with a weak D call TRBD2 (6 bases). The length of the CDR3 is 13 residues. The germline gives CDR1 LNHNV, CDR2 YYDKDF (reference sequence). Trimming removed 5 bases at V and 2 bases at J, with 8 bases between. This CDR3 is CATSRGATDTQYF. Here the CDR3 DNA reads TGTGCCACCAGCCGCGGGGCCACAGATACGCAGTATTTT.

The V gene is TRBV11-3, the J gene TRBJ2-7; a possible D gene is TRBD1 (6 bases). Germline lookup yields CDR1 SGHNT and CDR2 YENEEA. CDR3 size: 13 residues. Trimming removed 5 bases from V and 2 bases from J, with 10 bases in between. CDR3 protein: CASSRRQAYEQYF. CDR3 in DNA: TGTGCCAGCAGCCGACGACAGGCCTACGAGCAGTACTTC.

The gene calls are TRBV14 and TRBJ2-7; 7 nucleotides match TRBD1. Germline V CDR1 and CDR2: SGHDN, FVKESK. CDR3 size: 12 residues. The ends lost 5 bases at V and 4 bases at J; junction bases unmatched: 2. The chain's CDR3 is CASSAQGYEQYF. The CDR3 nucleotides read TGTGCCAGCAGCGCACAGGGGTACGAGCAGTACTTC.

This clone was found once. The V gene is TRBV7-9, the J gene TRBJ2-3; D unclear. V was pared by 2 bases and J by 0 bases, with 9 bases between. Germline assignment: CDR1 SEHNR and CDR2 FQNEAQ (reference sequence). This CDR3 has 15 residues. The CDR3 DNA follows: TGTGCCAGCAGCTTAACGAGTGCTAGCACAGATACGCAGTATTTT. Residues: CASSLTSASTDTQYF.

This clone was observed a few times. The CDR3 loop reads CASNSDGAYEQYF. The CDR3 DNA sequence: TGTGCCAGCAACTCGGACGGAGCCTACGAGCAGTACTTC. The chain couples TRBV2 to TRBJ2-7; D unresolved. Germline lookup yields CDR1 SNHLY and CDR2 FYNNEI. Trimming cost V 7 bases and J 2 bases, with 12 bases left between them. CDR3 length equals 13 residues. The full variable domain, its missing parts supplied by reference TRBV2 and TRBJ2-7, is EPEVTQTPSHQVTQMGQEVILRCVPISNHLYFYWYRQILGQKVEFLVSFYNNEISEKSEIFDDQFSVERPDGSNFTLKIRSTKLEDSAMYFCASNSDGAYEQYFGPGTRLTVT.

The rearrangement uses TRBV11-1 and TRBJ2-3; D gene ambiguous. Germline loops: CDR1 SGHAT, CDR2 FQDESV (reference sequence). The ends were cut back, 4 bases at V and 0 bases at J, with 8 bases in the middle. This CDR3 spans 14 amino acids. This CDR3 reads CASSWDPSTDTQYF. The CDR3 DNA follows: TGTGCCAGCAGCTGGGATCCTAGCACAGATACGCAGTATTTT.

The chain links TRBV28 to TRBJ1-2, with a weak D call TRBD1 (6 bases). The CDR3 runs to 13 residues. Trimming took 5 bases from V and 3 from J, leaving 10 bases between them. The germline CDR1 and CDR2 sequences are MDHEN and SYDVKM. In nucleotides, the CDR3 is TGTGCCAGCAGTCCGGACAGCTACTATGGCTACACCTTC. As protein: CASSPDSYYGYTF.

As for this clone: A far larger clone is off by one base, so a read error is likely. For the CDR3, the DNA is TGTGCCAGCAGCTGGATCGGGTCCCGGGGGAACATTCAGCACTTC. It codes for CASSWIGSRGNIQHF. J is TRBJ2-4 and V is TRBV5-4; D might be TRBD2 (6 bases). This CDR3 comprises 15 residues. CDR1 and CDR2 (germline): SGHNT, YYREEE (reference sequence). The variable domain in full, with the rest retrieved from reference TRBV5-4 and TRBJ2-4, is ETGVTQSPTHLIKTRGQQVTLRCSSQSGHNTVSWYQQALGQGPQFIFQYYREEENGRGNFPPRFSGLQFPNYSSELNVNALELDDSALYLCASSWIGSRGNIQHFGAGTRLSVL.

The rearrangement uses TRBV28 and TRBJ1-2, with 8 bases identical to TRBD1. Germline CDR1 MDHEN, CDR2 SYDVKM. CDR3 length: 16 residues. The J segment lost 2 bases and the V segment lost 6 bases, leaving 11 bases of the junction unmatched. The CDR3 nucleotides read TGTGCCAGCAGATGGACAGGGCGGGGGCTCAACTATGGCTACACCTTC. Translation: CASRWTGRGLNYGYTF.

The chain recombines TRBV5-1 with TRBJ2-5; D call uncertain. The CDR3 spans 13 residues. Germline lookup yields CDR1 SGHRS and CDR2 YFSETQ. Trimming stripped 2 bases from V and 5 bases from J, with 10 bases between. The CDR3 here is CASSFEGVETQYF. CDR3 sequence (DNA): TGCGCCAGCAGCTTTGAAGGAGTGGAGACCCAGTACTTC.

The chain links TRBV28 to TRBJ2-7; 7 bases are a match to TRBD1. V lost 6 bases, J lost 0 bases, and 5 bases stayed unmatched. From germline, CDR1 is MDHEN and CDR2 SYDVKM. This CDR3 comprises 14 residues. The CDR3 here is CASRPGQPSYEQYF. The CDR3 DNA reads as TGTGCCAGCAGACCGGGACAGCCCTCCTACGAGCAGTACTTC.

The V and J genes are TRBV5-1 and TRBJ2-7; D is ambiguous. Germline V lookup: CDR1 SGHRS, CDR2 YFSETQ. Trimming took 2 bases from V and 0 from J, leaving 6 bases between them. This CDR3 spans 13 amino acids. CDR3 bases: TGCGCCAGCAGCTTAGGAGCCTCCTACGAGCAGTACTTC. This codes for CASSLGASYEQYF. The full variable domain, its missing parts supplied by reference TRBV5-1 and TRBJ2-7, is KAGVTQTPRYLIKTRGQQVTLSCSPISGHRSVSWYQQTPGQGLQFLFEYFSETQRNKGNFPGRFSGRQFSNSRSEMNVSTLELGDSALYLCASSLGASYEQYFGPGTRLTVT.

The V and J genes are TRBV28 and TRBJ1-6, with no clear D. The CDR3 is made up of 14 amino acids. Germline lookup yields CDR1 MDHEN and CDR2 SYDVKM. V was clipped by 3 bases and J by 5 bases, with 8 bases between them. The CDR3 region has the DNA TGTGCCAGCAGTTTGCCACCTAATAATTCACCCCTCCACTTT. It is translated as CASSLPPNNSPLHF.

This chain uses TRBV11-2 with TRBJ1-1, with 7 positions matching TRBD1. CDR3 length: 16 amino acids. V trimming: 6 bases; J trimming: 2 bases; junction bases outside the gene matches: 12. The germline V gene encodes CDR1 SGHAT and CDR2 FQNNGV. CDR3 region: CASSNAVGDRNTEAFF. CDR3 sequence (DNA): TGTGCCAGCAGTAACGCGGTCGGGGACAGAAACACTGAAGCTTTCTTT.

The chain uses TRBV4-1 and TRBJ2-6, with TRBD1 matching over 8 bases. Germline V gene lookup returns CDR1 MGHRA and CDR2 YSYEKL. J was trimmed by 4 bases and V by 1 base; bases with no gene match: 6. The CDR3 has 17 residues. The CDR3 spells CASSQGDGQGGANVLTF. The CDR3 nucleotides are TGCGCCAGCAGCCAAGGGGATGGACAGGGAGGGGCCAACGTCCTGACTTTC.

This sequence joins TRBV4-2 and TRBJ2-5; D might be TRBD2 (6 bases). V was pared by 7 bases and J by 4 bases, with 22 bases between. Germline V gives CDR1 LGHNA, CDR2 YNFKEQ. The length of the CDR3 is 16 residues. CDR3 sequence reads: CASTRNLVSGIETQYF. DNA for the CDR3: TGTGCCAGCACCCGGAACCTCGTTAGCGGAATAGAGACCCAGTACTTC.

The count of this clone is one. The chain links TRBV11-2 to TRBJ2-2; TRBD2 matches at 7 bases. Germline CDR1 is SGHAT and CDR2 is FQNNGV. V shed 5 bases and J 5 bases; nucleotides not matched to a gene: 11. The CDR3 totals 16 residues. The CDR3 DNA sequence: TGTGCCAGCAGCGACCGCGGCGGGAGTGGGACCGGGGAGCTGTTTTTT. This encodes CASSDRGGSGTGELFF.

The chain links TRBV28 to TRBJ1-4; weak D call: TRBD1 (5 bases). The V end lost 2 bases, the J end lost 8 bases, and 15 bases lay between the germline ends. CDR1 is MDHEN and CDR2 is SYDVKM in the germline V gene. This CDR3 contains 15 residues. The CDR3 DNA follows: TGTGCCAGCAGTTTAGTGGGACTTTTAGGGGAAAAACTGTTTTTT. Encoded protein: CASSLVGLLGEKLFF.

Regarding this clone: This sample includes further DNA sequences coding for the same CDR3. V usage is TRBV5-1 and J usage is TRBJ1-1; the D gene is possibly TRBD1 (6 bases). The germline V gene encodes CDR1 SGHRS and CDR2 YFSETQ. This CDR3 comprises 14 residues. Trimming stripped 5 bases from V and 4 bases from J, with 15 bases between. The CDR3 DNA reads TGCGCCAGCAGTACAGGGACCGGTGGCACTGAAGCTTTCTTT. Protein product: CASSTGTGGTEAFF.

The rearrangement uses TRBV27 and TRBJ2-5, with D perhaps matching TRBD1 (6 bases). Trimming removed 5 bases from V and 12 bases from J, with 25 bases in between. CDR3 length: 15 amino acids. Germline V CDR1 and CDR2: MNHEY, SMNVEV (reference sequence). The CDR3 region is CASSRITFGQHYEYF. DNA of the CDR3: TGTGCCAGCAGTCGAATTACTTTTGGACAGCATTACGAGTACTTC.

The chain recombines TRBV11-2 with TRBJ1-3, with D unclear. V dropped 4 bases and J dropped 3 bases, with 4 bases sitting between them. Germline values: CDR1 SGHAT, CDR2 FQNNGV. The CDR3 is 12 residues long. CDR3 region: CASSWGGNTIYF. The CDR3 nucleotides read TGTGCCAGCAGCTGGGGTGGAAACACCATATATTTT.

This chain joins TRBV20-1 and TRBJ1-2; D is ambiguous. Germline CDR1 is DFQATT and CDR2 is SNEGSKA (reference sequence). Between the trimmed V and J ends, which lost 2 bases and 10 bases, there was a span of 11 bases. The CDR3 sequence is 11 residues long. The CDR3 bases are TGCAGTGCTAGATACCGCCAGATCTACACCTTC. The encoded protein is CSARYRQIYTF.

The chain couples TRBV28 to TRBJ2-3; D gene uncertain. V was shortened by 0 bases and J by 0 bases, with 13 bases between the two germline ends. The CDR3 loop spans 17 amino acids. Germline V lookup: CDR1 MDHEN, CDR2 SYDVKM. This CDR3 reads CASSLWGAGTSTDTQYF. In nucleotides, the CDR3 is TGTGCCAGCAGTTTATGGGGTGCAGGAACTAGCACAGATACGCAGTATTTT.

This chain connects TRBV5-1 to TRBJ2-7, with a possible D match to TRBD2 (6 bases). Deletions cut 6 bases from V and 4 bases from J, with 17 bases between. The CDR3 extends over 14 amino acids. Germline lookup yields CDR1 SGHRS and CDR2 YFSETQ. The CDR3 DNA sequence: TGCGCCAGCACCAGCCGGGAGCGGGTATACGAGCAGTACTTC. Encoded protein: CASTSRERVYEQYF.

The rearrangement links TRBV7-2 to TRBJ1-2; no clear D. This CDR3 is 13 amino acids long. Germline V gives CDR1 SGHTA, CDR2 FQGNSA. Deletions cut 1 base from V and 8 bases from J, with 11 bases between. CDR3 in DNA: TGTGCCAGCAGCTTAGAGTCCGGGGTCGGCTACACCTTC. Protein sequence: CASSLESGVGYTF.

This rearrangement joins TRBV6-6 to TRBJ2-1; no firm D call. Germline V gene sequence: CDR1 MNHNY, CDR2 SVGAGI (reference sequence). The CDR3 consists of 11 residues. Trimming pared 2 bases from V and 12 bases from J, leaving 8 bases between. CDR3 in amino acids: CASSYKTRQFF. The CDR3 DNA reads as TGTGCCAGCAGTTACAAGACACGGCAGTTCTTC.